Listed below are T cell receptor beta chains from one sample, sequenced in a study of T-cell reconstitution after alpha-beta-depleted transplantation in children. TCRdb analysed the PCR reads with MiXCR anew, one entry per CDR3 protein. The sample has about 340,000 distinct CDR3 sequences; 15% to 20% are singletons. The specimen was PBMCs, mostly from graft donor cells, collected 360 days after TCRalphabeta/CD19-depleted stem cell transplant. The origin of the receptors is a male patient aged 2-15 years who had a stem cell transplant for acute lymphoblastic leukemia, so the T cells may come from the graft donor. Each CDR3 is given with its conserved first and last residue. The D gene is left open where the match is weak. Rows give clone size only sometimes, using once, few, many, or a class for an expanded clone.

CASSLSLGTGHEKLFF,TGCGCCAGCAGCTTGAGTCTCGGGACAGGACATGAAAAACTGTTTTTT,TRBV5-1,-,TRBD1,TRBJ1-4
CSVELAAGNTIYF,TGCAGCGTTGAACTTGCGGCCGGAAACACCATATATTTT,TRBV29-1,-,-,TRBJ1-3
CASSLVGDQPQHF,TGTGCCAGCAGCTTAGTGGGGGATCAGCCCCAGCATTTT,TRBV7-8,many,-,TRBJ1-5
CSVGIGSYNEQFF,TGCAGCGTTGGGATAGGATCCTACAATGAGCAGTTCTTC,TRBV29-1,many,-,TRBJ2-1
CAWEQGEVSYEQYF,TGTGCCTGGGAACAGGGGGAGGTCTCCTACGAGCAGTACTTC,TRBV30,-,TRBD1,TRBJ2-7
CASSLAGPLEQYF,TGTGCCAGCAGCTTGGCTGGCCCCCTCGAGCAGTACTTC,TRBV5-5,-,-,TRBJ2-7
CASSLRGGKSYNEQFF,TGCGCCAGCAGCTTGCGGGGGGGCAAGTCCTACAATGAGCAGTTCTTC,TRBV5-1,few,TRBD2,TRBJ2-1
CASRQGGRYEQYF,TGTGCCAGCAGACAGGGGGGACGCTACGAGCAGTACTTC,TRBV28,-,TRBD1,TRBJ2-7
CSVVGDPWTGELFF,TGCAGCGTTGTAGGGGACCCATGGACCGGGGAGCTGTTTTTT,TRBV29-1,many,-,TRBJ2-2
CAILSGAVNTEAFF,TGTGCCATCCTCTCCGGGGCAGTGAACACTGAAGCTTTCTTT,TRBV2,-,-,TRBJ1-1
CSLGTGFTYEQYF,TGCAGCTTAGGGACAGGGTTTACCTACGAGCAGTACTTC,TRBV20-1,many,TRBD1,TRBJ2-7
CASSREAPHISYNEQFF,TGTGCCAGCAGTCGGGAAGCCCCTCATATTTCCTACAATGAGCAGTTCTTC,TRBV25-1,many,-,TRBJ2-1
CASSQEVASSGTGELFF,TGTGCCAGCAGCCAAGAGGTAGCTTCAAGCGGGACCGGGGAGCTGTTTTTT,TRBV3-1,once,-,TRBJ2-2
CASTPTGINQPQHF,TGTGCCAGCACCCCGACAGGGATAAATCAGCCCCAGCATTTT,TRBV27,-,TRBD1,TRBJ1-5
CASSERDGRSGANVLTF,TGTGCCAGCAGCGAGCGGGACGGCCGCTCTGGGGCCAACGTCCTGACTTTC,TRBV9,-,TRBD2,TRBJ2-6
CASRGQGYPSKSNQPQHF,TGTGCCAGCAGGGGACAGGGGTACCCCTCTAAAAGCAATCAGCCCCAGCATTTT,TRBV28,-,TRBD1,TRBJ1-5
CASSQDPTPSGLYNEQFF,TGTGCCAGCAGCCAAGACCCCACTCCTAGCGGGCTATACAATGAGCAGTTCTTC,TRBV4-2,-,TRBD2,TRBJ2-1
CASSYLAGDNYEQYF,TGCGCCAGCAGCTATCTAGCGGGAGATAACTACGAGCAGTACTTC,TRBV5-1,few,TRBD2,TRBJ2-7
CATSPRQGTDTQYF,TGTGCCACCAGCCCACGACAGGGAACGGATACGCAGTATTTT,TRBV15,few,TRBD1,TRBJ2-3
CASSEREGDEQFF,TGTGCCAGCAGTGAGCGGGAGGGGGATGAGCAGTTCTTC,TRBV12-3/TRBV12-4,few,TRBD2,TRBJ2-1
CASSRSSNQPQHF,TGTGCCAGCAGTCGCAGTAGCAATCAGCCCCAGCATTTT,TRBV6-2/TRBV6-3,many,-,TRBJ1-5
CASSLDFGTQYF,TGTGCCAGCAGCTTAGACTTCGGGACCCAGTACTTC,TRBV7-6,many,-,TRBJ2-5
CASSVGARSLLYEQYF,TGTGCCAGCAGCGTAGGGGCTAGGAGCCTACTCTACGAGCAGTACTTC,TRBV9,-,-,TRBJ2-7
CASRDTSYEQYF,TGCGCCAGCAGGGACACCTCCTACGAGCAGTACTTC,TRBV5-1,-,-,TRBJ2-7
CASSTHPSEEAYF,TGTGCCAGCAGCACTCACCCTAGTGAGGAAGCGTATTTT,TRBV9,-,-,TRBJ2-3
CASSQDVAAQETQYF,TGTGCCAGCAGCCAAGATGTAGCGGCCCAAGAGACCCAGTACTTC,TRBV4-2,-,-,TRBJ2-5
CASSLRGTHEQYF,TGTGCCAGCAGCCTTCGGGGCACCCACGAGCAGTACTTC,TRBV12-3/TRBV12-4,few,-,TRBJ2-7
CATSRVIGRTTTDTQYF,TGTGCCACCAGCAGAGTGATCGGGCGGACTACCACAGATACGCAGTATTTT,TRBV15,-,-,TRBJ2-3
CSARDGGPQGAYLNTEAFF,TGCAGTGCTAGAGATGGGGGGCCACAGGGGGCCTACTTGAACACTGAAGCTTTCTTT,TRBV20-1,few,TRBD1,TRBJ1-1
CASSPRSGRDSNEQFF,TGCGCCAGCAGCCCCCGTAGCGGGAGAGATAGCAATGAGCAGTTCTTC,TRBV5-1,many,TRBD2,TRBJ2-1
CASSFRGGRDSYF,TGTGCCAGCAGTTTTAGGGGGGGTCGCGACTCTTACTTC,TRBV28,many,-,TRBJ2-7
CASSQGLADSSYEQYF,TGCGCCAGCAGCCAGGGACTTGCTGACTCTTCCTACGAGCAGTACTTC,TRBV4-3,-,-,TRBJ2-7
CASSRLLVPTGELFF,TGTGCCAGCAGCCGACTGCTCGTACCTACCGGGGAGCTGTTTTTT,TRBV27,-,-,TRBJ2-2
CASSLDGALLYEQYF,TGTGCCAGCAGTTTGGACGGTGCGTTGCTCTACGAGCAGTACTTC,TRBV12-3/TRBV12-4,many,-,TRBJ2-7
CASSDPGDPAYEQYF,TGTGCCAGCAGTGATCCAGGGGACCCAGCTTACGAGCAGTACTTC,TRBV25-1,-,-,TRBJ2-7
CASSFPQGAGGKNIQYF,TGTGCCAGCAGTTTCCCACAGGGGGCAGGGGGGAAAAACATTCAGTACTTC,TRBV12-3/TRBV12-4,few,TRBD1,TRBJ2-4
CASFRGGMVDTQYF,TGTGCCAGTTTCCGGGGCGGGATGGTAGATACGCAGTATTTT,TRBV7-8,-,-,TRBJ2-3
CASSSTAAGQQETQYF,TGTGCCAGCAGCTCTACTGCTGCAGGGCAGCAAGAGACCCAGTACTTC,TRBV7-9,few,-,TRBJ2-5
CATSDSPGLVTGELFF,TGTGCCACCAGTGATTCCCCGGGACTAGTAACCGGGGAGCTGTTTTTT,TRBV24-1,-,TRBD2,TRBJ2-2
CASSLDVLNEQFF,TGCGCCAGCAGCTTGGATGTTTTGAATGAGCAGTTCTTC,TRBV5-1,many,-,TRBJ2-1
CASSFEDLQETQYF,TGTGCCAGCAGCTTCGAAGACCTCCAAGAGACCCAGTACTTC,TRBV5-6,few,-,TRBJ2-5
CASSPSGADTQYF,TGTGCCAGCAGTCCAAGCGGAGCAGATACGCAGTATTTT,TRBV12-3/TRBV12-4,many,-,TRBJ2-3
CASKSTLSGAYNEQFF,TGTGCCAGTAAGTCCACTCTTAGCGGGGCGTACAATGAGCAGTTCTTC,TRBV19,-,TRBD2,TRBJ2-1
CASSSHLQFEAFF,TGTGCCAGCAGTTCTCACTTACAGTTTGAAGCTTTCTTT,TRBV28,few,-,TRBJ1-1
CASTLGTGFHEQYF,TGTGCCAGCACCTTGGGGACAGGCTTCCACGAGCAGTACTTC,TRBV12-3/TRBV12-4,many,TRBD1,TRBJ2-7
CSAETGWGNEKLFF,TGCAGTGCGGAAACAGGGTGGGGGAATGAAAAACTGTTTTTT,TRBV20-1,-,-,TRBJ1-4
CASSPGGRDDTQYF,TGTGCCAGCAGCCCCGGGGGGAGGGATGATACGCAGTATTTT,TRBV7-2,few,TRBD2,TRBJ2-3
CASSPGLADTGELFF,TGTGCCAGCAGCCCAGGACTAGCGGACACCGGGGAGCTGTTTTTT,TRBV11-2,few,TRBD2,TRBJ2-2
CASSVGPGRGYNGNTIYF,TGTGCCAGCAGCGTAGGACCGGGACGGGGATATAATGGAAACACCATATATTTT,TRBV9,few,-,TRBJ1-3
CSAFDRGGANVLTF,TGCAGCGCTTTCGACAGGGGAGGGGCCAACGTCCTGACTTTC,TRBV29-1,many,TRBD1,TRBJ2-6
CASSFLTVTEAFF,TGTGCCAGCAGCTTCCTGACAGTCACTGAAGCTTTCTTT,TRBV7-2,few,-,TRBJ1-1
CASTAPEAGSRGGETQYF,TGTGCCAGCACCGCTCCGGAGGCAGGGTCGCGCGGCGGGGAGACCCAGTACTTC,TRBV7-8,few,-,TRBJ2-5
CASSPGGLAGGVTDTQYF,TGTGCCAGCAGCCCCGGGGGGCTAGCGGGAGGAGTAACAGATACGCAGTATTTT,TRBV14,-,TRBD2,TRBJ2-3